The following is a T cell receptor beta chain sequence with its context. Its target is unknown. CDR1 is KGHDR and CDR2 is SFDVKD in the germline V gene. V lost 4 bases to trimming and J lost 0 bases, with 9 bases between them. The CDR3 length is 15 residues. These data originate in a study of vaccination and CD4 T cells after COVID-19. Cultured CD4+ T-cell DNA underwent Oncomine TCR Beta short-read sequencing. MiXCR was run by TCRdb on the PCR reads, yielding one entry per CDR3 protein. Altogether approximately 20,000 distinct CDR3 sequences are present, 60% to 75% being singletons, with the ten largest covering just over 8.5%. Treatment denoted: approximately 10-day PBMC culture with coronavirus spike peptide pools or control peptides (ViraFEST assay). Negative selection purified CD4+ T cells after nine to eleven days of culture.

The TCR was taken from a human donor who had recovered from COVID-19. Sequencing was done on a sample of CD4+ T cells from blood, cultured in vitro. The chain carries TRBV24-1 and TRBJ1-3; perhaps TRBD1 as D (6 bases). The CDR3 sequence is CATSEGASSGNTIYF. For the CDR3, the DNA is TGTGCCACCAGTGAGGGGGCGAGCTCTGGAAACACCATATATTTT.